What follows is one TCR beta chain and its context. This clonotype has a count of ten or more. Its antigen has not been determined. No much larger clone exists at a distance of one base, and base qualities are not known. Explained via the paper, the treatment or condition label denotes: live attenuated yellow fever vaccine strain. At each blood-draw timepoint, two biological replicates of bulk PBMCs were obtained. A standard Ficoll-Paque protocol was used to isolate PBMCs from peripheral blood. RNA was extracted with TriZol from bulk PBMCs, CD4 and CD8 fractions, and dextramer-positive and dextramer-negative fractions. The data were taken from a study of T cells after yellow fever vaccination (dated 2019 in TCRdb). About the investigation overall: Libraries from fractions with low cell numbers were prepared with the SMART-Seq v4 Ultra Low Input RNA kit. Bulk TCR alpha and beta repertoires were sequenced longitudinally to track T-cell clones before and after primary and booster YFV17D yellow fever vaccination. Two healthy male donors, one aged 18 to 29 and one aged 30 to 40 years, were included in the cohort. Blood was collected at multiple timepoints before and after primary and secondary immunization, and bulk PBMC replicates and cell subsets were isolated.

TCR cDNA was synthesized by 5'RACE template switching, through which a universal primer site and unique molecular identifiers were introduced. cDNA synthesis was primed from both the TCR alpha and TCR beta constant segments. Library amplification used two PCR steps, and the second PCR step added sample barcodes and sequencing adapters. Sequencing of libraries was performed on Illumina HiSeq 2500 (2x100 bp) or NovaSeq (2x150 bp). The published analysis was carried out like this. MIGEC handled demultiplexing of reads and collapsing into UMI consensus sequences, while MiXCR performed V(D)J alignment. Vaccine-responding clonotypes were defined with edgeR using replicate PBMC samples, requiring FDR below 0.01 and a log2 fold change above 5 up to day 15. Each bulk clonotype was labeled CD4 or CD8 based on which sequenced repertoire, CD4 or CD8, contained the clonotype at higher abundance. TCRdb applied fastp at Q25 and MiXCR to the public reads, then kept only in-frame beta chains. Entries are consolidated by CDR3 protein sequence, retaining the most common genes and DNA. The V and J calls were not made by the authors but by TCRdb's processing. Counted in this sample were 300,000 to 400,000 distinct CDR3 sequences; roughly 6.1% of them appeared once. The ten largest clones capture approximately 15% of the sample.

According to the germline V gene, CDR1 reads MNHEY and CDR2 reads SVGAGI. The CDR3 has 13 amino acids, counting the end cysteine and phenylalanine. Only CDR3 DNA is held: 39 bases, read in frame from base 1. V is cut by 2 bases and J by 6 bases, and the space between the germline ends is 8 bases. Summary of the overall study and its limitations: Because only a couple of donors were included in the study, the extent to which the findings can be generalized is limited. Most clones expanded after primary vaccination (around 96% of CD4 and 88% of CD8) were re-detected after the booster, suggesting that broad memory maintenance occurred. FACS-sorted repertoires could contain abundant contaminating clonotypes from the bulk population, so computational filtering was required. Compared with the primary T-cell response, the secondary T-cell response was weaker but faster, peaking on day 5 rather than day 15. A small fraction of clonotypes showed up in both the CD4 and CD8 compartments, probably as a result of convergent recombination.

The specimen comprised PBMCs, sampled 5 days after the yellow fever booster vaccination. The sequence was collected from a man aged 25-45 years who received the YFV17D yellow fever vaccine. The chain is encoded by TRBV6-5 joined to TRBJ2-1; the D gene is unclear. The DNA is TGTGCCAGCAGTTACAGCCCGGGCAATGAGCAGTTCTTC. Translated, this gives CASSYSPGNEQFF.